This TCR beta chain appears in the sequencing data of a study of T cell responses to AZD1222 COVID-19 vaccine. Study-wide points: Donors skewed white British and female; clonal diversity was possibly underestimated.

The data were produced by immunoSEQ multiplex PCR, yet TCRdb's version contains in-frame clones alone and is incomplete. The table lists 150,000 to 200,000 clones, approximately 90% of them singletons. CDR1 is MDHEN, CDR2 SYDVKM, per germline. The CDR3 is made up of 12 amino acids. Trimming took 6 bases from V and 4 from J, leaving 9 bases between them. Concerning this clone: The antigen remains undetermined.

Both about-4-week and about-12-week second-dose recipients were combined. This TCR was sampled from an adult who received the AZD1222 COVID-19 vaccine. The sequenced sample was peripheral blood, obtained 28 days after the second AZD1222 dose. V usage is TRBV28 and J usage is TRBJ1-2; D gene uncertain. For the CDR3, the DNA is TGTGCCAGCAGGACGGAGCCCTATGGCTACACCTTC. This encodes CASRTEPYGYTF.